These 21 T cell receptor beta chains share one sample of origin, sequenced in a study of regulatory T cells in long-lasting Graves disease. Regarding time point: newly diagnosed GD, antithyroid drugs for less than 3 months. The TCR library was made from RNA that had been extracted from PBMCs in TRIzol. iRepertoire HTBI primers and Arm-PCR of CDR3 regions built TCR beta libraries. MiXCR was run by TCRdb on the multiplex PCR reads, yielding one entry per CDR3 protein. The sample lists about 530,000 distinct CDR3 sequences, about 16% occurring once. The same specimen was also included in a second study, on T cells in Graves' hyperthyroidism and ophthalmopathy.

The sequenced sample was peripheral blood mononuclear cells (PBMCs), obtained at new diagnosis, from a patient treated with antithyroid drugs. The receptor source for this set is a woman aged 40-60 years with Graves disease.

The chain carries TRBV6-1 and TRBJ2-1, with 7 bases matching TRBD1. This CDR3 spans 15 amino acids. Germline assignment: CDR1 MNHNS and CDR2 SASEGT. V lost 6 bases, J lost 0 bases, and 5 bases stayed unmatched. For the CDR3, the DNA is TGTGCCAGCAGCCGCCCAGGGGGCTCCTACAATGAGCAGTTCTTC. Amino acids: CASSRPGGSYNEQFF.

This clonotype has at least ten counts. The chain joins TRBV11-2 to TRBJ2-2; 8 nucleotides align to TRBD2. This CDR3 contains 16 residues. The germline V gene has CDR1 SGHAT and CDR2 FQNNGV. V was clipped by 5 bases and J by 0 bases; unmatched bases: 5. CDR3 loop: CASSTPGGTNTGELFF. In nucleotides, the CDR3 is TGTGCCAGCAGCACCCCGGGGGGGACGAACACCGGGGAGCTGTTTTTT.

Many counts were recorded for this clonotype. The J gene is TRBJ1-1, the V gene TRBV6-1; D gene uncertain. Germline CDR1 and CDR2: MNHNS and SASEGT. CDR3 length: 14 residues. V lost 2 bases to trimming and J lost 0 bases, with 7 bases between them. CDR3 DNA: TGTGCCAGCAGTGAAAAGGCCATGAACACTGAAGCTTTCTTT. Residues: CASSEKAMNTEAFF.

In its sample, this clonotype was seen many times. The rearrangement uses TRBV5-1 and TRBJ1-3; 7 positions agree with TRBD1. CDR1 SGHRS and CDR2 YFSETQ come from the germline V gene. This CDR3 spans 16 amino acids. V dropped 4 bases and J dropped 2; count of bases not matched to a gene: 9. CDR3 protein: CASSRGQFNAGNTIYF. The CDR3 DNA reads TGCGCCAGCAGCAGGGGACAGTTTAACGCTGGAAACACCATATATTTT.

This clonotype was seen only once. A read error is the likely source, as a far larger clone sits one nucleotide away. The chain recombines TRBV2 with TRBJ1-2; D remains ambiguous. This CDR3 region has 14 residues. In germline, CDR1 is SNHLY, CDR2 FYNNEI. As DNA, the CDR3 is TGTGCCAGCAGCCAAGAGAGGGCTAACTATGGCCACACCTTC. Translation gives CASSQERANYGHTF.

In its sample, this clonotype was seen a few times. This chain links TRBV6-5 with TRBJ2-1; 10 bases line up with TRBD2. This CDR3 comprises 17 residues. The V segment lost 0 bases and the J segment 7 bases; nucleotides outside the gene matches: 9. From germline, CDR1 is MNHEY and CDR2 SVGAGI. CDR3 amino acids: CASSYSGVAGGVNEQFF. The CDR3 DNA reads TGTGCCAGCAGTTACTCTGGGGTAGCGGGGGGTGTTAATGAGCAGTTCTTC.

The rearrangement links TRBV5-1 to TRBJ1-4, with 7 bases identical to TRBD1. V shed 3 bases, J shed 6 bases, and the junction held 5 bases outside the gene matches. This CDR3 region has 14 residues. Looked up from germline, CDR1 is SGHRS and CDR2 is YFSETQ. The CDR3 spells CASSSGTADEKLFF. The DNA of the CDR3 is TGCGCCAGCAGCTCCGGGACAGCCGATGAAAAACTGTTTTTT.

Many counts were recorded for this clonotype. The chain has TRBV18 and TRBJ1-1, with D perhaps TRBD1 (6 bases). Germline lookup yields CDR1 KGHSH and CDR2 LQKENI. The CDR3 contains 13 residues. The V gene lost 5 bases and the J gene lost 8 bases, with 15 bases spanning the gap. CDR3 in DNA: TGTGCCAGCTCATCAAACGACGGGACAGAAGCTTTCTTT. Its translation is CASSSNDGTEAFF.

This rearrangement joins TRBV28 to TRBJ1-1; the match to TRBD1 covers 7 bases. J gave up 8 bases and V 4 bases, and 10 bases lay outside the gene matches. This CDR3 region has 14 residues. Germline values: CDR1 MDHEN, CDR2 SYDVKM. The CDR3 is CASSYSGQAIEAFF. The CDR3 DNA sequence: TGTGCCAGCAGTTACTCCGGACAGGCTATCGAAGCTTTCTTT.

V gene TRBV3-1 combines with J gene TRBJ1-4, with a possible D match to TRBD1 (6 bases). Germline V gives CDR1 LGHDT, CDR2 YNNKEL (reference sequence). The V gene lost 0 bases and the J gene lost 1 base, with 21 bases spanning the gap. The CDR3 loop spans 20 amino acids. The CDR3 sequence is CASSQDPWTDPPGTNEKLFF. The CDR3, as DNA: TGTGCCAGCAGCCAAGATCCGTGGACAGACCCTCCCGGAACTAATGAAAAACTGTTTTTT.

This clonotype was seen repeatedly, ten times or more. The rearrangement joins TRBV18 to TRBJ2-3; 9 nucleotides match TRBD2. With V trimmed by 3 bases and J by 3 bases, 4 bases remained unmatched. The germline V gene has CDR1 KGHSH and CDR2 LQKENI. The CDR3 runs to 15 residues. CDR3 protein: CASSPRGGATDTQYF. CDR3 in DNA: TGTGCCAGCTCACCTCGCGGGGGGGCTACAGATACGCAGTATTTT.

This clonotype was observed at least ten times. The chain links TRBV4-1 to TRBJ2-3, with TRBD2 identical over 7 bases. CDR1 is MGHRA, CDR2 YSYEKL, per germline. The CDR3 loop spans 15 amino acids. The V segment lost 7 bases and the J segment 3 bases; nucleotides outside the gene matches: 10. The CDR3 is CASTPRAGVTDTQYF. The CDR3 DNA sequence: TGCGCCAGCACCCCCAGGGCGGGGGTAACAGATACGCAGTATTTT.

The rearrangement links TRBV30 to TRBJ1-3; D call uncertain. The germline V gene encodes CDR1 GTSNPN and CDR2 SVGIG (reference sequence). Trimming shortened V by 4 bases and J by 0 bases, and 7 bases separated the two germline ends. CDR3 length: 13 residues. CDR3 in amino acids: CAWTGHSGNTIYF. CDR3 bases: TGTGCCTGGACCGGGCACTCTGGAAACACCATATATTTT.

This clonotype was detected many times. The chain uses TRBV29-1 and TRBJ1-2; the match to TRBD1 covers 7 bases. The CDR3 is 11 amino acids. V shed 1 base and J 7 bases; nucleotides not matched to a gene: 0. Germline V lookup: CDR1 SQVTM, CDR2 ANQGSEA. This chain's CDR3 is CSVEAGGGYTF. The CDR3 bases are TGCAGCGTTGAAGCAGGGGGTGGCTACACCTTC.

About this clonotype itself: A much bigger clone sits one base away, suggesting this may be a read error. In DNA form, the CDR3 reads TGCGCCAGCAGCCAAGATGAGTTCGAGAGTAGGAAACTGTTTTTT. It yields the protein CASSQDEFESRKLFF. The V call is TRBV4-1, the J call TRBJ1-4; D call uncertain. This CDR3 has 15 amino acids. Germline CDR1 reads MGHRA; CDR2 reads YSYEKL. Trimming stripped 0 bases from V and 11 bases from J, with 16 bases between.

The V gene is TRBV29-1, the J gene TRBJ1-1; 7 bases map to TRBD1. This CDR3 spans 12 amino acids. The germline V gene has CDR1 SQVTM and CDR2 ANQGSEA. The junction had 11 bases not matched to a gene; V was cut back by 8 bases and J by 8 bases. CDR3 protein: CSIRGGQHEAFF. The CDR3 DNA reads TGCAGCATTAGGGGGGGACAGCACGAAGCTTTCTTT.

For this clonotype: This may arise from a read error, as a much more abundant clone is one base away. The rearrangement joins TRBV3-1 to TRBJ2-5; a weak D match, TRBD1 (6 bases). Germline loops: CDR1 LGHDT, CDR2 YNNKEL (reference sequence). This CDR3 spans 15 amino acids. Trimming removed 7 bases at V and 11 bases at J, with 26 bases between. CDR3 residues: CASTSSGRGDNEQYF. CDR3 nucleotide sequence: TGTGCCAGCACCTCAAGCGGCAGGGGCGACAATGAGCAGTACTTC.

This clonotype was picked up many times. J is TRBJ1-2 and V is TRBV2, with unresolved D. Germline-derived CDR1 and CDR2 are SNHLY and FYNNEI. The CDR3 runs to 14 residues. V was clipped by 7 bases and J by 0 bases, with 12 bases between them. CDR3 amino acids: CASNWAAANYGYTF. The CDR3, as DNA: TGTGCCAGCAATTGGGCAGCGGCTAACTATGGCTACACCTTC. Using reference TRBV2 and TRBJ1-2 for the parts outside the CDR3, the full variable domain is EPEVTQTPSHQVTQMGQEVILRCVPISNHLYFYWYRQILGQKVEFLVSFYNNEISEKSEIFDDQFSVERPDGSNFTLKIRSTKLEDSAMYFCASNWAAANYGYTFGSGTRLTVV.

This clonotype was picked up many times. This rearrangement joins TRBV12-3 or TRBV12-4 to TRBJ2-7; 7 bases agree with TRBD1. This CDR3 has 14 residues. V gave up 6 bases and J gave up 2 bases; unmatched junction bases: 7. CDR3 DNA: TGTGCCAGCAGGGGACAGACCGGGGCCTACGAGCAGTACTTC. Translating gives CASRGQTGAYEQYF.

The genes are TRBV28 and TRBJ2-1, with D possibly TRBD1 on 5 matching bases. The CDR3 runs 17 residues. Trimming left V 3 bases short and J 6 bases short, with 21 bases between. Germline-derived CDR1 and CDR2 are MDHEN and SYDVKM. CDR3 residues: CASSFPLGAGVVNEQFF. The CDR3 region has the DNA TGTGCCAGCAGTTTCCCTTTAGGGGCCGGTGTAGTCAATGAGCAGTTCTTC. The variable domain in full, with the rest retrieved from reference TRBV28 and TRBJ2-1, is DVKVTQSSRYLVKRTGEKVFLECVQDMDHENMFWYRQDPGLGLRLIYFSYDVKMKEKGDIPEGYSVSREKKERFSLILESASTNQTSMYLCASSFPLGAGVVNEQFFGPGTRLTVL.

This clonotype was picked up many times. The chain joins TRBV2 to TRBJ2-3; the D is unclear. The germline V gene encodes CDR1 SNHLY and CDR2 FYNNEI. Trimming shortened V by 7 bases and J by 2 bases, and 4 bases separated the two germline ends. The CDR3 loop spans 11 amino acids. The CDR3 sequence: CASTLTDTQYF. The CDR3 coding sequence is TGTGCCAGCACCCTCACAGATACGCAGTATTTT.